These 5 T cell receptor beta chains originate from one sample sequenced in a study of T cells in Graves' hyperthyroidism and ophthalmopathy. What was amplified from RNA transcripts were TCR beta CDR3 regions. A set of HTBI primers served as the primers for a first-round RT-PCR of the TCR CDR3. MiXCR was run by TCRdb on the multiplex PCR reads, yielding one entry per CDR3 protein. The sample records some 490,000 distinct CDR3 sequences, more than 15% being singletons. What was sequenced was blood. These receptors were obtained from a woman in her 30s with Graves' ophthalmopathy.

In its sample, this clonotype was seen once. The chain uses TRBV12-3 or TRBV12-4 and TRBJ1-5, with D unresolved. The length of the CDR3 is 12 residues. Trimming shortened V by 3 bases and J by 8 bases, and 8 bases separated the two germline ends. This chain's CDR3 is CASSLDVEPQHF. The CDR3 nucleotides read TGTGCCAGCAGTTTGGACGTCGAGCCCCAGCATTTT.

This clonotype showed up many times. V gene TRBV29-1 combines with J gene TRBJ1-1; D call uncertain. CDR1 is SQVTM, CDR2 ANQGSEA, per germline. Trimming left V 7 bases short and J 1 base short, with 4 bases between. The CDR3 consists of 10 residues. CDR3 nucleotides: TGCAGCGGCAGGAACACTGAAGCTTTCTTT. This codes for CSGRNTEAFF.

The CDR3 DNA follows: TGTGCCAGCAGTCCCGGGACAGCCATGAACACCGGGGAGCTGTTTTTT. This codes for CASSPGTAMNTGELFF. The chain employs TRBV7-3 and TRBJ2-2, with 7 bases that match TRBD1. This CDR3 has 16 residues. Germline V lookup: CDR1 SGHTA, CDR2 FQGTGA. The junction had 8 bases not matched to a gene; V was cut back by 6 bases and J by 1 base.

V is TRBV19 and J is TRBJ1-2, with a tentative D call TRBD1 (6 bases). With 7 bases removed from V and 5 bases from J, the gap between germline ends came to 11 bases. The length of the CDR3 is 12 residues. Germline CDR1 LNHDA, CDR2 SQIVND (reference sequence). CDR3 sequence (DNA): TGTGCCAGTATGTTACAGGGTTATGGCTACACCTTC. This codes for CASMLQGYGYTF. The full variable domain, its missing parts supplied by reference TRBV19 and TRBJ1-2, is DGGITQSPKYLFRKEGQNVTLSCEQNLNHDAMYWYRQDPGQGLRLIYYSQIVNDFQKGDIAEGYSVSREKKESFPLTVTSAQKNPTAFYLCASMLQGYGYTFGSGTRLTVV.

This clonotype was observed at least ten times. The chain joins TRBV30 to TRBJ2-1, with 8 bases fitting TRBD2. Germline V gives CDR1 GTSNPN, CDR2 SVGIG (reference sequence). The CDR3 consists of 15 residues. J lost 0 bases, V lost 3 bases, and 4 bases had no gene match. This CDR3 is CAWSLTSGSYNEQFF. The DNA for the CDR3 is TGTGCCTGGAGCCTCACTAGCGGCTCCTACAATGAGCAGTTCTTC.